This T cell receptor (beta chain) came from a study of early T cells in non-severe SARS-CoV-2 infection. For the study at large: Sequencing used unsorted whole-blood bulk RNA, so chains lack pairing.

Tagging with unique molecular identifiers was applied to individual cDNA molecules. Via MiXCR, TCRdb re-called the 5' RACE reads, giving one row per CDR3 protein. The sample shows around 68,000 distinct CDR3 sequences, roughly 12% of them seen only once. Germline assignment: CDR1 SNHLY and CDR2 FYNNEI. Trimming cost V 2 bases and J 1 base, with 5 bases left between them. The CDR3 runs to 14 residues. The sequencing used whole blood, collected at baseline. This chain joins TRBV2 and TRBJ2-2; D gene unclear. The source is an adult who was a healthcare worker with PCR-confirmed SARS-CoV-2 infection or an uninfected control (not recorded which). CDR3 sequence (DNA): TGTGCCAGCAGTGAATTGAGGAACACCGGGGAGCTGTTTTTT. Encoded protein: CASSELRNTGELFF.